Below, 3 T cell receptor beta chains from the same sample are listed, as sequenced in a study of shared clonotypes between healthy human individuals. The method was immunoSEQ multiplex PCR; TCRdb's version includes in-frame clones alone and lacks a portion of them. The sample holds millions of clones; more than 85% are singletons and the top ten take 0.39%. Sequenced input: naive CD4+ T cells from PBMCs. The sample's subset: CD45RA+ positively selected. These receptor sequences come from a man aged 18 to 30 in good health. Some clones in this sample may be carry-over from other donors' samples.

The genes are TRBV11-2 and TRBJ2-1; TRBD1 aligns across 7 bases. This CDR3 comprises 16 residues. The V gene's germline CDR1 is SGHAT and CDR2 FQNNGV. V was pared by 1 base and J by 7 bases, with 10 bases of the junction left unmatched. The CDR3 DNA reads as TGTGCCAGCAGCTTAGGATCCGCAGGGGGTCGTAATGAGCAGTTCTTC. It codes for CASSLGSAGGRNEQFF.

The CDR3 loop is CASSASAGTAAPNEQFF. CDR3 bases: TGTGCCAGCAGCGCCTCGGCCGGGACAGCGGCCCCCAATGAGCAGTTCTTC. The genes are TRBV9 and TRBJ2-1, with 7 bases identical to TRBD1. Germline V gives CDR1 SGDLS, CDR2 YYNGEE. There are 17 residues in the CDR3. Trimming took 3 bases from V and 6 from J; bases not matched to a gene: 15.

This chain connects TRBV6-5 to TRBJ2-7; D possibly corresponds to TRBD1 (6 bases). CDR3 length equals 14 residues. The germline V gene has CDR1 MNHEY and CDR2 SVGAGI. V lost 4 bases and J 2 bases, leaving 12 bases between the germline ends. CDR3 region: CASSLGQLAYEQYF. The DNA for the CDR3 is TGTGCCAGCAGTTTAGGACAGCTGGCCTACGAGCAGTACTTC.